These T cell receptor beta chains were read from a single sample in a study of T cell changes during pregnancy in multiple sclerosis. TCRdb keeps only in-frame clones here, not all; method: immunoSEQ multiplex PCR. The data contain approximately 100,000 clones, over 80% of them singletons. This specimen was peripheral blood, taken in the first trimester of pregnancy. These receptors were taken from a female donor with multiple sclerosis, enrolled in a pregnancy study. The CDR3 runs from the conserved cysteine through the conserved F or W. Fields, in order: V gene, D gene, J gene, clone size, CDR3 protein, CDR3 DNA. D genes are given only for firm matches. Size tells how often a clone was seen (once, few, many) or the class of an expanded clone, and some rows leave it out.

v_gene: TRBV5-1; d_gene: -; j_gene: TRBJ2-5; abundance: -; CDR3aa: CASSNRDTETQYF; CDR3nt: TGCGCCAGCAGCAACAGGGACACGGAGACCCAGTACTTC
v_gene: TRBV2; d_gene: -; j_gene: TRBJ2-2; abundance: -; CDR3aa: CASSRPWGGNGELFF; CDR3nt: TGTGCCAGCAGTCGCCCCTGGGGAGGCAACGGGGAGCTGTTTTTT
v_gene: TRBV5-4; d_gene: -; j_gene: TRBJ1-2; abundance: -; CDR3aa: CASSSRFLYGYTF; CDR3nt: TGTGCCAGCAGCTCCAGGTTTCTCTATGGCTACACCTTC
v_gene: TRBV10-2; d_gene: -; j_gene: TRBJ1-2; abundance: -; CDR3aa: CASSDLQPESYTF; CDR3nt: TGCGCCAGCAGTGATCTGCAACCGGAGAGCTACACCTTC
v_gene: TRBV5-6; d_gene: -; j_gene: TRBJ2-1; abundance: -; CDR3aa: CASSPGSPNEQFF; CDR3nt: TGTGCCAGCAGCCCGGGGTCCCCCAATGAGCAGTTCTTC
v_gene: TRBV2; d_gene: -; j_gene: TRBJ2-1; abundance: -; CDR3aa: CASTRDRSYNEQFF; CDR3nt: TGTGCCAGCACGCGGGATAGGTCCTACAATGAGCAGTTCTTC
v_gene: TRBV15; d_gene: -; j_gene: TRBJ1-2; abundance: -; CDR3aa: CATSRAGYGYTF; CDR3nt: TGTGCCACCAGCAGAGCGGGGTATGGCTACACCTTC
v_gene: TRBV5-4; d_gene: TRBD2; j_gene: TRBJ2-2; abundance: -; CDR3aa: CASSLAGGNGGELFF; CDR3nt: TGTGCCAGCAGCTTGGCGGGGGGTAACGGCGGGGAGCTGTTTTTT
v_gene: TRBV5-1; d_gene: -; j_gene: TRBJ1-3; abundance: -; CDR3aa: CASHSGDSGNTIYF; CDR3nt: TGCGCCAGCCACTCTGGGGACTCGGGAAACACCATATATTTT
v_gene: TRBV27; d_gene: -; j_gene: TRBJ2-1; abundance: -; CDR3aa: CASSWVGDEQFF; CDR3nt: TGTGCCAGCAGTTGGGTGGGCGATGAGCAGTTCTTC
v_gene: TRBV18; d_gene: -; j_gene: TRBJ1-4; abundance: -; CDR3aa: CASSRGGRDEKLFF; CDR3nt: TGTGCCAGCTCACGGGGGGGCCGGGATGAAAAACTGTTTTTT
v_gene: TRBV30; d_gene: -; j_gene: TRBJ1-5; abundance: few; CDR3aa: CAWRATATSNQPQHF; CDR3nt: TGTGCCTGGAGGGCGACAGCGACCAGCAATCAGCCCCAGCATTTT
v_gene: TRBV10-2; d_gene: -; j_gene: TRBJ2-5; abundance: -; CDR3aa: CASRDRKTQETQYF; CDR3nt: TGCGCCAGCCGTGACAGGAAAACACAAGAGACCCAGTACTTC
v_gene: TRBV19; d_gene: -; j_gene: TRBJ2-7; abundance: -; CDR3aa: CASSLGPEAAYEQYF; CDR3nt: TGTGCCAGTAGTCTTGGCCCTGAGGCCGCCTACGAGCAGTACTTC
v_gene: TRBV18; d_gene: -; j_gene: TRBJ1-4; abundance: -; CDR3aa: CASTTGGAEKLFF; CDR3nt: TGTGCCAGCACTACGGGTGGGGCAGAAAAACTGTTTTTT
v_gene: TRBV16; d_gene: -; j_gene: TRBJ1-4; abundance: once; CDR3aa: CASSQNGASEKLFF; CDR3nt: TGTGCCAGCAGCCAAAATGGGGCGTCCGAAAAACTGTTTTTT
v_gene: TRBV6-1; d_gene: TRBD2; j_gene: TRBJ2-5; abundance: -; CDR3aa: CASSESFRGGVETQYF; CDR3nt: TGTGCCAGCAGTGAATCCTTTCGGGGAGGGGTTGAGACCCAGTACTTC
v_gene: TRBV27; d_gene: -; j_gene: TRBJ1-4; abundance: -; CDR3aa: CASSALTATNEKLFF; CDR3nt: TGTGCCAGCAGTGCCCTGACAGCAACTAATGAAAAACTGTTTTTT
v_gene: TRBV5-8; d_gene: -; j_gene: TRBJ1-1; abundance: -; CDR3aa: CAMPTPPSGAFF; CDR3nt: TGTGCCATGCCCACACCCCCTTCAGGAGCTTTCTTT
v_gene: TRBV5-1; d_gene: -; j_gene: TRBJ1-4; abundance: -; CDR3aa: CASSFWPANEKLFF; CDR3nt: TGCGCCAGCAGCTTTTGGCCAGCTAATGAAAAACTGTTTTTT
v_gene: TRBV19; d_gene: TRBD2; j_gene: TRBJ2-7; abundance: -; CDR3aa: CASSKTSGGIYEQYF; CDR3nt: TGTGCCAGTAGTAAAACTAGCGGGGGGATCTACGAGCAGTACTTC
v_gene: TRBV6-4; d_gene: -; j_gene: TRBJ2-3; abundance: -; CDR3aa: CASRQGGATDTQYF; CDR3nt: TGTGCCAGCAGACAGGGGGGGGCCACAGATACGCAGTATTTT
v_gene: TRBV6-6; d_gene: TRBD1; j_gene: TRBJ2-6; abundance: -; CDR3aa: CASVGQGASGANVLTF; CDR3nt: TGTGCCAGCGTCGGGCAGGGGGCCTCTGGGGCCAACGTCCTGACTTTC
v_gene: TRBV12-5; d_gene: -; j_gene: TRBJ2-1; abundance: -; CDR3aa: CASGLEASSYNEQFF; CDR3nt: TGTGCTAGTGGTTTGGAGGCTAGCTCCTACAATGAGCAGTTCTTC
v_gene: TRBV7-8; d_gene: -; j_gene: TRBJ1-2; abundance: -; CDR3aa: CASSFRQGYGYTF; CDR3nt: TGTGCCAGCAGCTTCAGGCAGGGGTATGGCTACACCTTC
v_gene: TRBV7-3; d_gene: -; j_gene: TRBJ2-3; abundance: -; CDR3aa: CASSLTGAVQDTQYF; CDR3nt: TGTGCCAGCAGCTTAACTGGGGCGGTGCAAGATACGCAGTATTTT
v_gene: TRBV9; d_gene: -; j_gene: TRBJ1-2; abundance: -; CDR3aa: CASSGGTNYGYTF; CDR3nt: TGTGCCAGCAGCGGAGGGACTAACTATGGCTACACCTTC
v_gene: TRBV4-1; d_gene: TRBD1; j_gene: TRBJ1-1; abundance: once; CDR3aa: CASNHTGQTFEAFF; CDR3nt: TGCGCCAGCAACCATACGGGACAGACCTTCGAAGCTTTCTTT
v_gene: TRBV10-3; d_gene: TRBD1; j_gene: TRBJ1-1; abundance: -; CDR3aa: CAIGPGGDRVTEAFF; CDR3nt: TGTGCCATCGGGCCAGGGGGCGACCGGGTCACTGAAGCTTTCTTT
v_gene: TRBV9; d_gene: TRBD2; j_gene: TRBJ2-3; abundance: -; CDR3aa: CASSRSGGPPDTQYF; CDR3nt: TGTGCCAGCAGCCGAAGCGGGGGGCCGCCGGATACGCAGTATTTT
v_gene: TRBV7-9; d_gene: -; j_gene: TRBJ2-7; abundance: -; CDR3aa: CASSRLLGYEQYF; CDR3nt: TGTGCCAGCAGCAGATTGCTCGGGTACGAGCAGTACTTC
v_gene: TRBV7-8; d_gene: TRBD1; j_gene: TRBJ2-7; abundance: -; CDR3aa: CASSEDRGYEQYF; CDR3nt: TGTGCCAGCAGCGAGGACAGGGGGTACGAGCAGTACTTC
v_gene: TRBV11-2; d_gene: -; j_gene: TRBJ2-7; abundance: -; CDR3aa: CASSFWQASIYEQYF; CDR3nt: TGTGCCAGCAGCTTTTGGCAGGCGTCAATCTACGAGCAGTACTTC
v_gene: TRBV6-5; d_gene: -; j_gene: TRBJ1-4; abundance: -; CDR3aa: CASSYSGVTNEKLFF; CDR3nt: TGTGCCAGCAGTTACTCAGGAGTTACTAATGAAAAACTGTTTTTT
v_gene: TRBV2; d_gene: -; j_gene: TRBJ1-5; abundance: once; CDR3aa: CVSRQVNSNQPQHF; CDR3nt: TGTGTCAGTCGACAGGTTAATAGCAATCAGCCCCAGCATTTT
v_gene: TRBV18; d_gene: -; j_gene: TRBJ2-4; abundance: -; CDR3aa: CASSPPAGLAKNIQYF; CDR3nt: TGTGCCAGCTCACCACCGGCAGGGTTAGCCAAAAACATTCAGTACTTC
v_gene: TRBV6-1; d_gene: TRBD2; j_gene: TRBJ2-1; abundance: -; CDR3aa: CASSRRAGGYNEQFF; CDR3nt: TGTGCCAGCAGTCGAAGGGCGGGGGGGTACAATGAGCAGTTCTTC
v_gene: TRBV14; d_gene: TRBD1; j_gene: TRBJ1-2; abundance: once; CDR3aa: CASSPTGVRRYGYTF; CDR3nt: TGTGCCAGCAGCCCGACAGGGGTAAGGAGGTATGGCTACACCTTC
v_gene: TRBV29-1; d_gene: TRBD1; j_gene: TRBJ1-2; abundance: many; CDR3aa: CSADRGNGYTF; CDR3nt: TGCAGCGCGGACAGGGGAAACGGCTACACCTTC
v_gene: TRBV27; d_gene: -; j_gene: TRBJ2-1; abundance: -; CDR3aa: CASSLSSYNEQFF; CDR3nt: TGTGCCAGCAGTTTATCGAGCTACAATGAGCAGTTCTTC
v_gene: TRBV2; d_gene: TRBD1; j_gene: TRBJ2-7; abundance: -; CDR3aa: CASSEPGQLYEQYF; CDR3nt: TGTGCCAGCAGTGAACCGGGACAGTTGTACGAGCAGTACTTC
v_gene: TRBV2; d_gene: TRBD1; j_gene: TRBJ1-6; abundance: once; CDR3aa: CASRVLNSLDRGLSGNSPLHF; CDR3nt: TGTGCCAGCAGAGTCCTCAACTCCTTGGACAGGGGGCTCTCGGGTAATTCACCCCTCCACTTT
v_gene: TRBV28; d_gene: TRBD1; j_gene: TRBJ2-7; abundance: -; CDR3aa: CASSGPGTGLHEQYF; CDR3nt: TGTGCCAGCAGTGGACCTGGGACAGGGCTCCACGAGCAGTACTTC